This record covers a single T cell receptor (beta chain). As yet, its antigen is unknown. This entry comes from a study of cytomegalovirus exposure and HLA in healthy donors. Study outcomes and limitations: The authors enumerated 150 to 200 TCR beta chains as linked to cytomegalovirus.

The V gene's germline CDR1 is SGHVS and CDR2 FQNEAQ. The CDR3 is 14 amino acids. Deletions cut 1 base from V and 9 bases from J, with 15 bases between. PCR amplification relied on 60 Vbeta primers (plus 13 Jbeta primers). Sequencing was performed with immunoSEQ multiplex PCR; in TCRdb, only in-frame clones are kept and a portion is missing. The table lists around 110,000 clones, just over 70% of them singletons. Sequencing used PBMCs. The clonotype was recovered from a boy younger than 18 in good health and CMV-seronegative. The rearrangement uses TRBV7-8 and TRBJ1-1; TRBD1 might be the D (5 bases). CDR3 protein: CASSLEEGAGKAFF. CDR3 nucleotides: TGTGCCAGCAGCTTAGAAGAAGGGGCAGGGAAAGCTTTCTTT.